This TCR beta chain is drawn from a study of shared clonotypes between healthy human individuals. Study as a whole: With ages of 18 to 49, the donors were a couple of women and a few men.

Donors, healthy HIV-negative adults, lacked recent acute infections or vaccinations. This clone appeared a single time. The repertoire was sequenced with immunoSEQ multiplex PCR; TCRdb's copy has only in-frame clones and lacks some. The table has over a million clones, around 74% seen once; the top ten hold 1.4% to 1.5%. The receptor was derived from a man aged 18 to 29 in good health. The sample was memory CD4+ T cells sorted from blood. Subset given: CD45RA-negative fraction.

In DNA form, the CDR3 reads TGTGCCATAGAAAACAGAGTGGGTAGGGGAGGGTACAATGAGCAGTTCTTC. As protein: CAIENRVGRGGYNEQFF. The chain is built from TRBV10-3 and TRBJ2-1, with 7 bases matching TRBD2. The CDR3 runs 17 residues. Losses at the gene ends were 9 bases for V and 4 bases for J; bases not matched to a gene: 18. Germline-derived CDR1 and CDR2 are ENHRY and SYGVKD.